This T cell receptor (beta chain) was recovered during a study of OX40 agonist ivuxolimab in advanced cancers. Study in general: It was ivuxolimab, an agonistic anti-OX40 (CD134) antibody, that patients were treated with. In this trial design, patients received ivuxolimab intravenously at 0.01 to 10 mg/kg every 2 weeks. Enrolled patients in dose escalation had cancers that were hepatocellular carcinoma, melanoma, renal cell or head and neck cancer.

Trimming took 3 bases from V and 6 from J, leaving 13 bases between them. The CDR3 has 14 amino acids. Germline-derived CDR1 and CDR2 are KGHSH and LQKENI. TCRdb keeps only in-frame clones here, not all; method: immunoSEQ multiplex PCR. The table lists 53,000 or so clones, 84% of them singletons, with 4.5% to 5.5% in the top ten. This sequence originates from an adult with an advanced solid tumor such as melanoma, head and neck, liver or kidney cancer. This chain connects TRBV18 to TRBJ2-3, with D unclear. The sequencing here drew on CD4+ or CD8+ T cells sorted from blood, taken in a trial of the OX40 agonist ivuxolimab. The CDR3 reads CASSPLGWLDTQYF. For the CDR3, the DNA is TGTGCCAGCTCACCGCTCGGTTGGTTGGATACGCAGTATTTT.